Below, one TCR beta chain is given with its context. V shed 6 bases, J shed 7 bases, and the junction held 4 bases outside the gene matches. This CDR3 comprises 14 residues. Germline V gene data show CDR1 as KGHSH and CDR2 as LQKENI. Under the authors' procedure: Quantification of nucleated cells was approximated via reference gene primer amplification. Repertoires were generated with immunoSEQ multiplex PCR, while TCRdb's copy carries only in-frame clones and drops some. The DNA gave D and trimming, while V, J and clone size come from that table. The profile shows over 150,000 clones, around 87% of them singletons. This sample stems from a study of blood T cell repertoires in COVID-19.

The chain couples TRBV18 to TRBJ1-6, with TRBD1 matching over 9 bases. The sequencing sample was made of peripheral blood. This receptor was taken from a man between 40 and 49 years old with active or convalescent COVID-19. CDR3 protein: CASSPGTGNSPLHF. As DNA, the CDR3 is TGTGCCAGCTCCCCCGGGACAGGGAATTCACCCCTCCACTTT.